This TCR beta chain was profiled in a study of blood T cell repertoires in COVID-19. Study-wide context: COVID-19 samples, acute and convalescent, were from the United States, Italy and Spain.

The germline gives CDR1 SGHVS, CDR2 FQNEAQ. The CDR3 runs 16 residues. J was trimmed by 0 bases and V by 5 bases; bases with no gene match: 7. Assay: immunoSEQ multiplex PCR; the TCRdb copy retains only in-frame clones and omits some. The data hold around 330,000 clones, with about 91% observed a single time. The material sequenced was peripheral blood. The rearrangement links TRBV7-8 to TRBJ1-5, with 7 bases fitting TRBD1. The TCR was taken from a woman in her 30s with COVID-19, enrolled during active disease. This CDR3 reads CASSTQGDLSNQPQHF. The CDR3 DNA sequence: TGTGCCAGCAGCACCCAGGGGGACCTTAGCAATCAGCCCCAGCATTTT.